Below are 2 T cell receptor beta chains sequenced from a single sample in a study of T cells in Graves' hyperthyroidism and ophthalmopathy. Researchers took RNA transcripts and amplified the TCR beta CDR3 regions from them. The HTBI primer set drove a first-round RT-PCR of the TCR CDR3. TCRdb processed the multiplex PCR reads anew with MiXCR; each CDR3 protein has one entry. Of roughly 520,000 distinct CDR3 sequences in the sample, 24% were seen once. Sequenced input: blood. The receptor set was obtained from a woman under 40 with Graves' ophthalmopathy.

Regarding this clonotype: One end of the junction varies from germline; a read error may be responsible. V gene TRBV18 combines with J gene TRBJ2-5; 12 bases fit TRBD1. Per the germline V gene, CDR1 is KGHSH and CDR2 is LQKENI. This CDR3 contains 15 residues. The chain's CDR3 is CASPPGTGGGETQYF. The CDR3 DNA reads TGTGCCAGCCCACCGGGGACAGGGGGCGGAGAGACCCAGTACTTC. The complete variable domain, with remaining parts taken from reference TRBV18 and TRBJ2-5, reads NAGVMQNPRHLVRRRGQEARLRCSPMKGHSHVYWYRQLPEEGLKFMVYLQKENIIDESGMPKERFSAEFPKEGPSILRIQQVVRGDSAAYFCASPPGTGGGETQYFGPGTRLLVL.

The chain carries TRBV6-2 or TRBV6-3 and TRBJ2-5; the match to TRBD1 covers 7 bases. Germline V lookup: CDR1 MNHEY, CDR2 SVGEGT. The CDR3 spans 15 residues. V was clipped by 0 bases and J by 1 base; unmatched bases: 2. The CDR3 spells CASSYSWTGQETQYF. The DNA of the CDR3 is TGTGCCAGCAGTTACTCCTGGACAGGCCAAGAGACCCAGTACTTC.